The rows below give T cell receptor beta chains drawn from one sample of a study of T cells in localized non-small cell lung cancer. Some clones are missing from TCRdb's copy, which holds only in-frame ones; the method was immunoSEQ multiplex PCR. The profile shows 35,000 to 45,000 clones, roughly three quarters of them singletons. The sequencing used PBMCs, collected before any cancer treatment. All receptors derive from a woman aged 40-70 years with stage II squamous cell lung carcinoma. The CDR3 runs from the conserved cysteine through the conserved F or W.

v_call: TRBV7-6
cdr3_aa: CASSLTGVYSPLHF

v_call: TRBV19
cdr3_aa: CASSLGKGTEAFF

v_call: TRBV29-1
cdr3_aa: CSVTPGSSYEQYF

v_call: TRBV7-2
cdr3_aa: CASSVGQGYGYTF

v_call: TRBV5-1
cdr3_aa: CASSDRESDTQYF

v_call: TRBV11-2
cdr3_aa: CASSPDYRHGEQYF

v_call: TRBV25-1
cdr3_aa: CASSTGGGDTQYF

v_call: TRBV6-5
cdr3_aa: CASRGGAETQYF

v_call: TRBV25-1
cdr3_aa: CASSDAGTGLNEQFF

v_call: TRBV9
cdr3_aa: CASSPRSGDIGAQYF

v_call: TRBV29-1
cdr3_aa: CSVGTAGIDYGYTF

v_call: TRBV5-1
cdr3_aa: CASSLGPPTYEQYF

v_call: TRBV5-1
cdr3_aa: CASSLAGSANEKLFF

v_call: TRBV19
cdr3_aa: CASSISRGPAHSSEAFF

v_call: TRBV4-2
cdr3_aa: CASSQEPGYNSPLHF

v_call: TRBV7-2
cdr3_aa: CASSLMAHENTEAFF

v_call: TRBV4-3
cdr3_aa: CASSQTVSGSISYNEQFF

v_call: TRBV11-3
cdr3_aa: CASSLVFGGEAFF

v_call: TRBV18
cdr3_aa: CASSPRLDDEQFF

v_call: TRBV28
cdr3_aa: CASSPRTGELFF

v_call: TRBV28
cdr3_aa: CASSFTATGINTEAFF

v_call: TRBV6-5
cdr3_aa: CASSYWGETQYF

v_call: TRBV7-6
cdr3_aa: CASTRAGYNEQFF

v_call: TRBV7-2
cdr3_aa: CASSLVKGSTSGNTIYF

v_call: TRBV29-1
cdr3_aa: CSVHSGSETQYF

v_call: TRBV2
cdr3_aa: CASKALENTGELFF

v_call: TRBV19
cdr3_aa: CASSGGSNQPQHF

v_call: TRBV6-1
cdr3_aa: CASSDGGTTNYGYTF